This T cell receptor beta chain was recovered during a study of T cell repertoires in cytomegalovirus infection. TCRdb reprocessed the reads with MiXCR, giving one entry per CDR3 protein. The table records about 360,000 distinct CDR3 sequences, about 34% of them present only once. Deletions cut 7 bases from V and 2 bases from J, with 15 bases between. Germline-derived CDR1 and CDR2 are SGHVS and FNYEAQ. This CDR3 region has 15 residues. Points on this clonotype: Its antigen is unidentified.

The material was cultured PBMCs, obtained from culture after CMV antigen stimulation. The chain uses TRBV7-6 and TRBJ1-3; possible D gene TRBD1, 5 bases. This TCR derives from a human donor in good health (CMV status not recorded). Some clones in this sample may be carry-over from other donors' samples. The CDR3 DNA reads TGTGCCAGCACTGCTGGGGCCGCACCTGGAAACACCATATATTTT. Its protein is CASTAGAAPGNTIYF.